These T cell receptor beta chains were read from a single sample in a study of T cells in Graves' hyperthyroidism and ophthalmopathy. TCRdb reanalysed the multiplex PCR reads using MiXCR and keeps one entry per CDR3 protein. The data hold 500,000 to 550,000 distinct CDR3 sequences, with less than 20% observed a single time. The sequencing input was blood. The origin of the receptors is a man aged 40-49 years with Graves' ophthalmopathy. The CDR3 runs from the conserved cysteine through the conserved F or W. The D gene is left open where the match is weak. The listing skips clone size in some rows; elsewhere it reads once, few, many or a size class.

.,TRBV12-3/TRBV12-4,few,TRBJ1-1,TGTGCCAGCAGTTTAGAGGGGGGGGACACTGAAGCTTTCTTT,CASSLEGGDTEAFF
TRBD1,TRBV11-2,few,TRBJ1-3,TGTGCCAGCAGCTCGTCCGGGACAGCCCGAAACACCATATATTTT,CASSSSGTARNTIYF
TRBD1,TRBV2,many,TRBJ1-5,TGTGCCAGCAGAGAGGGACAGGGTTTTAATCAGCCCCAGCATTTT,CASREGQGFNQPQHF
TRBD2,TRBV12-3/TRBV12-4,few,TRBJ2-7,TGTGCCAGCAGTTTGTTATTCCGACAAGGATGGTCGGGAGGCCCCTACGAGCAGTACTTC,CASSLLFRQGWSGGPYEQYF
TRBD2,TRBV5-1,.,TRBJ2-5,TGCGCCAGCAGCTTGGCCGGCACTAGCGGGATATCTAAAGAGACCCAGTACTTC,CASSLAGTSGISKETQYF
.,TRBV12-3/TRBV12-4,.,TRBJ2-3,TGTGCCAGCAGTTACGCGGATACGCAGTATTTT,CASSYADTQYF
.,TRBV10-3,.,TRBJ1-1,TGTGCCATCGGCAGGGTCACTGAAGCTTTCTTT,CAIGRVTEAFF
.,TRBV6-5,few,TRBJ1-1,TGTGCCAGCAGTTACGGGATCCGGTCCGAAGCTTTCTTT,CASSYGIRSEAFF
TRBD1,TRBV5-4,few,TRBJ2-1,TGTGCCAGCTACTCCGGGACAGGGGGAATAGTTGAGCAGTTCTTC,CASYSGTGGIVEQFF
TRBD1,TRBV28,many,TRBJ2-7,TGTGCCAGCAGTCTCCGGGACAGCTCCTACGAGCAGTACTTC,CASSLRDSSYEQYF
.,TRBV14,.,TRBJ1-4,TGTGCCAGCAGCCAATCTACGGCAACTAATGAAAAACTGTTTTTT,CASSQSTATNEKLFF
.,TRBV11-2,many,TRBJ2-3,TGTGCCAGCAGCACAACTAGTGGGGGACCAGATACGCAGTATTTT,CASSTTSGGPDTQYF
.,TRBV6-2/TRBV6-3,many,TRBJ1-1,TGTGCCGCATATTCGGGCGCGAAGAACACTGAAGCTTTCTTT,CAAYSGAKNTEAFF
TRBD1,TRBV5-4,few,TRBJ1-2,TGTGCCAGCAGCCTCCGGGACAGGGCCGGCTACACCTTC,CASSLRDRAGYTF
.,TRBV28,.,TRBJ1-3,TGTGCCAGCGGGGGAGGGCTCTCTGGAAACACCATATATTTT,CASGGGLSGNTIYF
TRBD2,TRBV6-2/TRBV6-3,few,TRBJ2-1,TGTGCCAGCAGTTACCCGACTAGCCTATCCTACAATGAGCAGTTCTTC,CASSYPTSLSYNEQFF
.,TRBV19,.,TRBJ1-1,TGTGCCAGTAGTATAGTAGGGTTGGGGAACACTGAAGCTTTCTTT,CASSIVGLGNTEAFF
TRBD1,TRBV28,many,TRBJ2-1,TGTGCCAGCAGACCCCGGGACAGGCAATACAATGAGCAGTTCTTC,CASRPRDRQYNEQFF
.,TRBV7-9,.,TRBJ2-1,TGTGCCAGCAGCCCCCGGAGACTATCCGGGGGGCATGAGCAGTTCTTC,CASSPRRLSGGHEQFF
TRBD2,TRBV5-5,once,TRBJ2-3,TGTGCCAGCAGTCATGGGGGGGAGCGGGGCTCTGGCACAGATACGCAGTATTTT,CASSHGGERGSGTDTQYF
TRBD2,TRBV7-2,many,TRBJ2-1,TGTGCCAGCAGCTCAGGACTAGCGGGGCCCAATGAGCAGTTCTTC,CASSSGLAGPNEQFF
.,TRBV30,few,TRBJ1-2,TGTGCCAGGAGTGTACCAGTCGGGACAAAGGGCTACACCTTC,CARSVPVGTKGYTF
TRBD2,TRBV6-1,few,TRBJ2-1,TGTGCCAGCAGGATAGCGGGTGAGCAGTTCTTC,CASRIAGEQFF
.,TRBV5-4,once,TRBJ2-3,TGTGCCAGCAGTTCCCAAGCGAAGGCCTCGGCAGATACGCAGTATTTT,CASSSQAKASADTQYF
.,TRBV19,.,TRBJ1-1,TGTGCCAGTAGTGCCCCCCGTCAGGGACTGAACACTGAAGCTTTCTTT,CASSAPRQGLNTEAFF
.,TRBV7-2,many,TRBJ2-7,TGTGCCAGCAGCTTACTGGCCCGGGGCGAGCAGTACTTC,CASSLLARGEQYF
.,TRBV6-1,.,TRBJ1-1,TGTGCCAGCATCACAGGGCAGGGTAGGCCGAACACTGAAGCTTTCTTT,CASITGQGRPNTEAFF
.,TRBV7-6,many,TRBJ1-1,TGTGCCAGCAGCCCCTCAAGGGGGTTGAACACTGAAGCTTTCTTT,CASSPSRGLNTEAFF